Sequencing of this T cell receptor beta chain was carried out in a study of T cell responses to AZD1222 COVID-19 vaccine. The CDR3 is 15 residues long. Germline lookup yields CDR1 LNHDA and CDR2 SQIVND (reference sequence). Trimming took off 7 bases at V and 0 bases at J, with 13 bases between the two ends. This clone occurred a few times. Produced via immunoSEQ multiplex PCR; TCRdb's table is partial and in-frame only. Of some 250,000 clones listed, 90% to 95% were seen once; the top ten hold 0.55%. The source material was peripheral blood, sampled 28 days after the second AZD1222 dose. The sequence came from an adult who received the AZD1222 COVID-19 vaccine. V and J are TRBV19 and TRBJ1-5; D remains unclear. The CDR3 region is CASTSSWDSNQPQHF. DNA for the CDR3: TGTGCCAGTACCTCATCCTGGGATAGCAATCAGCCCCAGCATTTT.